This T cell receptor (beta chain) came from a study of siplizumab effects on memory and regulatory T cells. For every sample, approximately 9 x 10^4 TCR templates were assayed. Some clones are missing from TCRdb's copy, which holds only in-frame ones; the method was immunoSEQ multiplex PCR. Of 95,000 to 100,000 clones listed, 92% are singletons. Study observations and caveats: Treg origin accounted for an average of around 67% of mappable alloreactive CD4+ clones with siplizumab and roughly 27% in controls. Sequences that were alloreactive and traceable to unstimulated CD4+ memory cells were significantly reduced by siplizumab.

In the case of this clone: Its antigen remains unidentified.

After removal of 1 base from V and 7 bases from J, the junction contained 6 bases not matched to a gene. Germline V gene data show CDR1 as SGHVS and CDR2 as FQNEAQ. The CDR3 contains 14 residues. The sample taken for sequencing was non-Treg CD4+ T cells sorted from blood. The chain has TRBV7-8 and TRBJ1-2; 7 bases align to TRBD1. The receptor comes from a human donor in good health. The CDR3 protein is CASSLDGQAGGYTF. The CDR3 bases are TGTGCCAGCAGCTTAGACGGACAGGCGGGTGGCTACACCTTC.